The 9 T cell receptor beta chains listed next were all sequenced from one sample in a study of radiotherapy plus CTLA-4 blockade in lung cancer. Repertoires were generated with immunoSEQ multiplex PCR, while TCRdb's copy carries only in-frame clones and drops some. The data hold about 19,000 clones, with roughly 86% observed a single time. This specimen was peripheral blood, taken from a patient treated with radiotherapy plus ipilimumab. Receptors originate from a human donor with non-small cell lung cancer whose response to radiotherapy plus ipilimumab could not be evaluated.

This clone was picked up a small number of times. The CDR3 DNA reads TGTGCAAGTCGCTTAGTTTTGGCGCGGGCCCGGACCCTTACGCACACTGAAGCTTTCTTT. As protein: CASRLVLARARTLTHTEAFF. V and J are TRBV12-2 and TRBJ1-1. TRBV12-2 is a pseudogene. This CDR3 has 20 amino acids.

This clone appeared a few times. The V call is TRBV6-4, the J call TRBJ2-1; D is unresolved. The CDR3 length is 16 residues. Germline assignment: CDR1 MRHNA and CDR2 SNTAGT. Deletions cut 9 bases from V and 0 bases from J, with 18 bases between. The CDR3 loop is CARKKQPRNSYNEQFF. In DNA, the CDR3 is TGTGCCAGGAAGAAACAGCCGAGAAACTCCTACAATGAGCAGTTCTTC.

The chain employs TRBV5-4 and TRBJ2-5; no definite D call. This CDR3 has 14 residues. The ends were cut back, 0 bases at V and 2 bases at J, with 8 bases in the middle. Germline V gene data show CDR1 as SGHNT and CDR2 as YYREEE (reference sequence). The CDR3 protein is CASSLDPGQETQYF. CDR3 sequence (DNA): TGTGCCAGCAGCTTGGATCCCGGGCAAGAGACCCAGTACTTC.

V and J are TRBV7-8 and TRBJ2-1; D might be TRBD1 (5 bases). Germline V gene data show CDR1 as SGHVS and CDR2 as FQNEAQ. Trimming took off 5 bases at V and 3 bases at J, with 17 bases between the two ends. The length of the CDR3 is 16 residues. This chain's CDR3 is CASSLLGRDHYNEQFF. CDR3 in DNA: TGTGCCAGCAGCCTACTTGGCAGGGATCACTACAATGAGCAGTTCTTC.

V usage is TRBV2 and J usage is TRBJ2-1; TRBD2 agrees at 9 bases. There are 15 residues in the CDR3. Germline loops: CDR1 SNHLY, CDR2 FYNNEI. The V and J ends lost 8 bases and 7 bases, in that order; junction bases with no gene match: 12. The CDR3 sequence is CASGGAGGRSNEQFF. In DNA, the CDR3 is TGTGCCAGCGGGGGGGCGGGGGGGCGGTCAAATGAGCAGTTCTTC. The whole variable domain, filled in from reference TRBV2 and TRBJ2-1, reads EPEVTQTPSHQVTQMGQEVILRCVPISNHLYFYWYRQILGQKVEFLVSFYNNEISEKSEIFDDQFSVERPDGSNFTLKIRSTKLEDSAMYFCASGGAGGRSNEQFFGPGTRLTVL.

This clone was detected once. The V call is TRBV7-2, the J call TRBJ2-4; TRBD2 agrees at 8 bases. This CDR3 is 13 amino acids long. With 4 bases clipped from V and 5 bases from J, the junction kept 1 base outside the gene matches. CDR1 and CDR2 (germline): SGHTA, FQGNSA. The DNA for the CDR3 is TGTGCCAGCAGCTCGGGACTAGAAAACATTCAGTACTTC. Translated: CASSSGLENIQYF.

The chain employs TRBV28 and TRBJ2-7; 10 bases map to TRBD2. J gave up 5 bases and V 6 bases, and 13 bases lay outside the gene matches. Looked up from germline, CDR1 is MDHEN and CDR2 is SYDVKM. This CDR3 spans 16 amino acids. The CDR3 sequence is CASRNSGRPTGNEQYF. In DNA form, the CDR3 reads TGTGCCAGCAGGAATAGCGGGAGGCCCACCGGAAACGAGCAGTACTTC.

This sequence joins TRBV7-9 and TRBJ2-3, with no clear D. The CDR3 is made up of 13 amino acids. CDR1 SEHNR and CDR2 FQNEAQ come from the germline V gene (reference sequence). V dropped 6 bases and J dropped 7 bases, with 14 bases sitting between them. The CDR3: CASSLAPQHTQYF. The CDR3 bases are TGTGCCAGCAGTCTCGCACCACAGCATACGCAGTATTTT.

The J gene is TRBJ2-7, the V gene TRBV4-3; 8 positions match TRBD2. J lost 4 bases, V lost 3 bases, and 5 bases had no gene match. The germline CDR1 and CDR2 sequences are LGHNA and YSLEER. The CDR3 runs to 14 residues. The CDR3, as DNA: TGCGCCAGCAGCCAGGGTAGCGGGGCTTACGAGCAGTACTTC. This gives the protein CASSQGSGAYEQYF.